The present TCR beta chain was sequenced within a study of human T cells and chemical hapten exposure. The CDR3 consists of 12 residues. Per germline, CDR1 SQVTM and CDR2 ANQGSEA. V was trimmed by 6 bases and J by 6 bases, leaving 14 bases between them. The time point denotes: patch test 2, 6 weeks after DPC sensitization. Treatment in this sample: therapeutic diphenylcyclopropenone sensitization with weekly scalp DPC. Unfractionated whole blood was the source from which total RNA was extracted. General observations from the study: In comparison with controls, expanded TCRs gave rise to a significantly larger number of large CDR3 similarity clusters.

This clonotype turned up a few times. The antigen is undetermined. TCRdb re-analysed the RACE reads in MiXCR, keeping a single row per CDR3 protein. The sample holds about 400,000 distinct CDR3 sequences, under 6.5% seen once. The receptor was derived from a young woman with alopecia areata. Some clones in this sample may be carry-over from other donors' samples. Material: whole blood, obtained in connection with sensitization to the hapten diphenylcyclopropenone (DPC). The genes are TRBV29-1 and TRBJ1-1; a weak D match, TRBD1 (5 bases). CDR3 protein: CSVSSQGPEAFF. The CDR3 nucleotides read TGCAGCGTCTCGTCGCAGGGACCTGAAGCTTTCTTT. Supplemented by reference TRBV29-1 and TRBJ1-1, the full variable domain reads SAVISQKPSRDICQRGTSLTIQCQVDSQVTMMFWYRQQPGQSLTLIATANQGSEATYESGFVIDKFPISRPNLTFSTLTVSNMSPEDSSIYLCSVSSQGPEAFFGQGTRLTVV.